A selection of T cell receptor beta chains follows, all from one sample in a study of blood T cell repertoires in COVID-19. Produced via immunoSEQ multiplex PCR; TCRdb's table is partial and in-frame only. Among about 190,000 clones listed, roughly 77% were seen once. Sequenced material: PBMCs or T cells enriched from blood (not recorded which). These receptors came from a woman between 45 and 60 years old with acute COVID-19. The CDR3 runs from the conserved cysteine through the conserved F or W. D genes are given only for firm matches. Clone size is shown for a subset of rows, as once, few, many or a class of expanded clone.

D	size	length	V	J	CDR3	DNA
-	-	11	TRBV19	TRBJ2-1	CASSMFREQFF	TGTGCCAGTAGTATGTTTCGGGAGCAGTTCTTC
TRBD2	-	15	TRBV29-1	TRBJ2-1	CSVVHRDYLKGEQFF	TGCAGCGTCGTTCACCGGGACTACCTTAAGGGAGAGCAGTTCTTC
-	-	15	TRBV3-1/TRBV3-2	TRBJ2-2	CASSQDGRNTGELFF	TGTGCCAGCAGCCAAGATGGCAGAAACACCGGGGAGCTGTTTTTT
-	-	14	TRBV4-1	TRBJ1-4	CASSQTRGLEKLFF	TGCGCCAGCAGCCAAACCCGCGGACTCGAAAAACTGTTTTTT
-	-	13	TRBV28	TRBJ2-1	CASISGVNNEQFF	TGTGCCAGCATCAGCGGAGTTAACAATGAGCAGTTCTTC
-	-	14	TRBV6-5	TRBJ1-6	CASSPQGYNSPLHF	TGTGCCAGCAGTCCACAGGGCTATAATTCACCCCTCCACTTT
-	-	15	TRBV7-6	TRBJ2-5	CASSLADLGQETQYF	TGTGCCAGCAGCTTAGCCGACTTAGGCCAAGAGACCCAGTACTTC
-	-	13	TRBV29-1	TRBJ1-1	CSVAGGLYTEAFF	TGCAGCGTGGCTGGGGGACTGTACACTGAAGCTTTCTTT
TRBD1	-	17	TRBV28	TRBJ1-1	CASSPTGTGGGLPEAFF	TGTGCCAGCAGTCCAACCGGGACAGGGGGGGGTTTGCCTGAAGCTTTCTTT
-	-	15	TRBV18	TRBJ1-1	CASSRKRVGLAEAFF	TGTGCCAGCTCCCGGAAGAGGGTCGGGTTGGCTGAAGCTTTCTTT
-	-	19	TRBV2	TRBJ2-2	CASSDALDIFRGNTGELFF	TGTGCCAGCAGCGACGCCCTGGACATTTTCAGGGGGAACACCGGGGAGCTGTTTTTT
TRBD2	-	16	TRBV29-1	TRBJ2-1	CSVGGLAGYSYNEQFF	TGCAGCGTCGGGGGGCTAGCGGGGTATTCCTACAATGAGCAGTTCTTC
TRBD1	-	13	TRBV19	TRBJ1-1	CASLTGSLTEAFF	TGTGCCAGTTTGACAGGGAGTTTAACTGAAGCTTTCTTT
TRBD1	-	15	TRBV11-2	TRBJ1-4	CASSSQGGPNEKLFF	TGTGCCAGCAGCTCTCAAGGGGGCCCAAATGAAAAACTGTTTTTT
-	-	16	TRBV11-2	TRBJ1-6	CASSKVVGARGSPLHF	TGTGCCAGCAGCAAAGTGGTGGGGGCGCGTGGATCACCCCTCCACTTT
-	once	15	TRBV28	TRBJ1-4	CASSSTGNSNEKLFF	TGTGCCAGCAGTTCCACAGGGAACTCTAATGAAAAACTGTTTTTT
-	-	14	TRBV7-2	TRBJ1-5	CASSLAGGNQPQHF	TGTGCCAGCAGCTTAGCCGGGGGGAATCAGCCCCAGCATTTT
-	few	19	TRBV3-1/TRBV3-2	TRBJ1-4	CASSQVVEVVAGQNEKLFF	TGTGCCAGCAGCCAAGTTGTAGAAGTGGTGGCAGGGCAAAATGAAAAACTGTTTTTT
-	once	16	TRBV4-1	TRBJ1-2	CASSLLTGGELDGYTF	TGCGCCAGCAGCCTATTGACCGGGGGGGAATTGGATGGCTACACCTTC
-	-	15	TRBV10-3	TRBJ1-4	CAISEGREDGEKLFF	TGTGCCATCAGTGAGGGCAGGGAGGATGGTGAAAAACTGTTTTTT
TRBD1	once	14	TRBV6-5	TRBJ1-4	CASSYSSTGEKLFF	TGTGCCAGCAGTTACTCGTCGACAGGGGAAAAACTGTTTTTT
TRBD1	once	15	TRBV7-9	TRBJ1-5	CASSPDRWGNQPQHF	TGTGCCAGCAGCCCGGACAGGTGGGGCAATCAGCCCCAGCATTTT
-	-	14	TRBV5-1	TRBJ2-3	CASSLTSTQDTQYF	TGCGCCAGCAGCTTGACCTCTACGCAAGATACGCAGTATTTT
-	-	16	TRBV6-2/TRBV6-3	TRBJ2-5	CASSQRGGGYQETQYF	TGTGCCAGCAGCCAAAGGGGGGGCGGGTACCAAGAGACCCAGTACTTC
-	-	15	TRBV7-3	TRBJ1-4	CASSLTPGNNEKLFF	TGTGCCAGCAGCTTAACCCCAGGAAACAATGAAAAACTGTTTTTT
-	-	14	TRBV19	TRBJ1-1	CASSIASENTEAFF	TGTGCCAGTAGTATAGCGAGCGAGAACACTGAAGCTTTCTTT
-	-	16	TRBV7-3	TRBJ1-3	CASSLGRTPSGNTIYF	TGTGCCAGCAGCCTCGGCAGGACTCCCTCTGGAAACACCATATATTTT
-	-	14	TRBV5-6	TRBJ1-2	CASSLKRGDYGYTF	TGTGCCAGCAGCTTGAAAAGGGGCGACTATGGCTACACCTTC
TRBD1	few	17	TRBV2	TRBJ2-2	CASSDPRDRGRSGELFF	TGTGCCAGCAGTGACCCTCGGGACAGGGGGCGTAGCGGGGAGCTGTTTTTT
-	-	15	TRBV27	TRBJ1-1	CASSFSGYKDTEAFF	TGTGCCAGCAGTTTTAGCGGGTATAAGGACACTGAAGCTTTCTTT
-	-	14	TRBV19	TRBJ1-1	CASSGGGANTEAFF	TGTGCCAGTAGCGGTGGTGGGGCGAACACTGAAGCTTTCTTT
TRBD1	-	15	TRBV20-1	TRBJ1-5	CSASEGGVRNQPQHF	TGCAGTGCTAGTGAAGGGGGCGTGCGCAATCAGCCCCAGCATTTT
-	-	15	TRBV28	TRBJ1-1	CASSPGGPRGTEAFF	TGTGCCAGCAGTCCCGGCGGCCCTCGGGGGACTGAAGCTTTCTTT
-	-	15	TRBV7-9	TRBJ2-3	CASSPRGAPDDTQYF	TGTGCCAGCAGCCCCCGGGGGGCCCCCGATGATACGCAGTATTTT
-	-	16	TRBV5-1	TRBJ2-5	CASSLAGRGRQETQYF	TGCGCCAGCAGCTTGGCCGGGCGGGGCCGGCAAGAGACCCAGTACTTC
TRBD1	-	17	TRBV11-3	TRBJ2-3	CASSLAWGQYGTDTQYF	TGTGCCAGCAGCTTAGCCTGGGGACAGTATGGCACAGATACGCAGTATTTT
-	few	13	TRBV3-1/TRBV3-2	TRBJ1-2	CASSQGGNQGYTF	TGTGCCAGCAGCCAAGGAGGGAACCAGGGCTACACCTTC
TRBD1	-	17	TRBV4-3	TRBJ1-2	CASSQGRTGGSDYGYTF	TGCGCCAGCAGCCAAGGGAGGACAGGGGGATCTGACTATGGCTACACCTTC
TRBD2	-	19	TRBV19	TRBJ2-1	CASSHPAGGPRSRYNEQFF	TGTGCCAGTAGTCACCCAGCGGGGGGGCCTCGATCTAGGTACAATGAGCAGTTCTTC
TRBD1	-	14	TRBV29-1	TRBJ1-5	CSARTGDGNQPQHF	TGCAGCGCCCGGACAGGAGATGGCAATCAGCCCCAGCATTTT
-	-	14	TRBV5-4	TRBJ1-1	CASSGFRGNTEAFF	TGTGCCAGCAGCGGGTTTCGGGGGAACACTGAAGCTTTCTTT
TRBD2	few	14	TRBV6-1	TRBJ2-5	CASSDVLGRGGQYF	TGTGCCAGCAGTGATGTCTTGGGGAGGGGTGGCCAGTACTTC
-	-	16	TRBV2	TRBJ1-6	CASRPQRGGAYSPLHF	TGTGCCAGCAGACCCCAACGAGGGGGAGCTTATTCACCCCTCCACTTT
-	few	18	TRBV4-1	TRBJ1-4	CASSQVRGGESTNEKLFF	TGCGCCAGCAGCCAAGTTCGAGGAGGCGAGTCAACTAATGAAAAACTGTTTTTT
TRBD2	once	17	TRBV28	TRBJ2-2	CASSLLGSGSNTGELFF	TGTGCCAGCAGTTTATTAGGTAGCGGGTCAAACACCGGGGAGCTGTTTTTT
-	-	12	TRBV6-5	TRBJ2-3	CASSSSFDTQYF	TGTGCCAGCAGTTCCTCCTTCGATACGCAGTATTTT
TRBD2	-	15	TRBV5-1	TRBJ2-3	CASSLRLAVGDTQYF	TGCGCCAGCAGTCTTCGACTAGCGGTAGGGGATACGCAGTATTTT
-	-	13	TRBV30	TRBJ1-5	CAWSGASNQPQHF	TGTGCCTGGAGTGGAGCGAGCAATCAGCCCCAGCATTTT
-	-	17	TRBV9	TRBJ2-3	CASSVEMGGRVTDTQYF	TGTGCCAGCAGCGTAGAAATGGGGGGGCGAGTCACAGATACGCAGTATTTT
-	once	17	TRBV5-6	TRBJ1-4	CASSLLGTSKGNEKLFF	TGTGCCAGCAGCCTACTGGGGACTTCCAAGGGTAATGAAAAACTGTTTTTT
-	-	14	TRBV6-5	TRBJ1-1	CASSTTVGGTEAFF	TGTGCCAGCAGTACAACTGTCGGGGGTACTGAAGCTTTCTTT
TRBD1	-	12	TRBV5-5	TRBJ1-2	CASARDRDGYTF	TGTGCCAGCGCTCGGGACAGGGATGGCTACACCTTC
TRBD2	-	15	TRBV5-1	TRBJ2-5	CASSPLAGAQETQYF	TGCGCCAGCAGCCCACTAGCGGGAGCACAAGAGACCCAGTACTTC
-	-	16	TRBV28	TRBJ2-6	CASSLGPILGANVLTF	TGTGCCAGCAGTTTAGGGCCCATTCTTGGGGCCAACGTCCTGACTTTC
-	-	18	TRBV18	TRBJ2-3	CASSPPPRRLSSTDTQYF	TGTGCCAGCTCACCACCGCCGAGAAGACTTTCTAGCACAGATACGCAGTATTTT